The clone carrying this T cell receptor beta chain was detected only a few times. Its antigen is not known. Other DNA sequences in the same sample also yield this CDR3. The data were taken from a study of CD8+ T cells in alopecia areata. Whole-study context: After 6 to 18 months of tofacitinib, follow-up continued 6 months off drug. General study results and limits: Scalp data also include sequences from resident alphabeta T cells of normal skin.

RNA extraction and reverse transcription yielded cDNA as sequencing template. Here immunoSEQ multiplex PCR was the method, and the copy in TCRdb shows in-frame clones only, minus some. The repertoire holds some 99,000 clones, 40% to 55% seen once, with around 0.8% in the top ten. The ends were cut back, 0 bases at V and 5 bases at J, with 5 bases in the middle. Germline V gene sequence: CDR1 LGHNA, CDR2 YNFKEQ. This CDR3 is built from 13 residues. Researchers took lesional scalp punch biopsies and peripheral blood from people who were alopecia areata patients. The sequence was obtained from a human donor with alopecia areata. The V and J genes are TRBV4-2 and TRBJ1-5; D remains unclear. The sample was CD4+ T cells sorted from blood. CDR3 in DNA: TGTGCCAGCAGCCAAGATAGGGATCAGCCCCAGCATTTT. This translates into CASSQDRDQPQHF.